Listed below are T cell receptor beta chains from one sample, sequenced in a study of response to subunit inactivated influenza vaccine. TCRdb re-called the RT-PCR reads with MiXCR, one entry per CDR3 protein. The profile shows 610,000 or so distinct CDR3 sequences, 14% of them singletons. Here the sequenced sample was PBMCs from blood, taken 12 days after vaccination. These receptors were obtained from a man in his fifties who received an inactivated influenza vaccine. Each CDR3 is given with its conserved first and last residue. D genes are given only for firm matches. A row's size may be missing; if present it is once, few, many or a size class.

D	size	V	J	CDR3	DNA
TRBD1	-	TRBV3-1	TRBJ2-7	CASSPGQLATYEQYF	TGTGCCAGCAGCCCGGGACAGCTGGCAACCTACGAGCAGTACTTC
TRBD2	-	TRBV20-1	TRBJ2-2	CSAFSSGGNTGELFF	TGCAGTGCTTTTTCTAGCGGGGGCAACACCGGGGAGCTGTTTTTT
-	-	TRBV29-1	TRBJ2-3	CSVDDGVSDTQYF	TGCAGCGTCGACGACGGAGTTTCAGATACGCAGTATTTT
-	-	TRBV12-3/TRBV12-4	TRBJ2-6	CASSLGRVGANVLTF	TGTGCCAGCAGTTTAGGTCGGGTTGGGGCCAACGTCCTGACTTTC
-	few	TRBV10-3	TRBJ2-3	CAISGADTQYF	TGTGCCATCAGTGGCGCAGATACGCAGTATTTT
-	-	TRBV11-2	TRBJ2-7	CASSLYAGRNSYEQYF	TGTGCCAGCAGCTTATACGCAGGGCGTAACTCCTACGAGCAGTACTTC
-	-	TRBV5-6	TRBJ2-2	CASSRQPGTRNTGELFF	TGTGCCAGCAGCCGACAGCCTGGGACACGGAACACCGGGGAGCTGTTTTTT
TRBD2	few	TRBV29-1	TRBJ2-3	CSVEEGTSGFLDTQYF	TGCAGCGTTGAAGAGGGGACTAGCGGGTTTCTGGATACGCAGTATTTT
-	many	TRBV10-3	TRBJ2-1	CAISEGLSSNEQFF	TGTGCCATCAGTGAGGGCCTAAGTAGCAATGAGCAGTTCTTC
-	many	TRBV6-2/TRBV6-3	TRBJ1-1	CASRSRQGVGTEAFF	TGTGCCAGCAGGTCCCGCCAGGGAGTTGGCACTGAAGCTTTCTTT
-	-	TRBV30	TRBJ2-7	CAWGGGGSSYEQYF	TGTGCCTGGGGCGGAGGGGGAAGCTCCTACGAGCAGTACTTC
TRBD1	-	TRBV2	TRBJ2-5	CASSDWTGKETQYF	TGTGCCAGCAGTGATTGGACAGGGAAAGAGACCCAGTACTTC
-	few	TRBV20-1	TRBJ2-1	CSARGSRSHDEQFF	TGCAGTGCTAGAGGGTCCCGTTCACACGATGAGCAGTTCTTC
TRBD1	-	TRBV2	TRBJ2-5	CASSARTGAGETQYF	TGTGCCAGCAGTGCGAGGACAGGGGCGGGGGAGACCCAGTACTTC
-	few	TRBV4-2	TRBJ2-1	CASSQGGGVWTGYNEQFF	TGTGCCAGCAGCCAAGGAGGGGGGGTTTGGACAGGGTACAATGAGCAGTTCTTC
TRBD1	many	TRBV10-3	TRBJ2-5	CAIRSDRGTEVQYF	TGTGCCATCAGATCTGACAGGGGGACCGAGGTCCAGTACTTC
TRBD2	-	TRBV12-3/TRBV12-4	TRBJ2-2	CASSPLAGGTNTGELFF	TGTGCCAGCAGTCCTCTAGCGGGAGGTACGAACACCGGGGAGCTGTTTTTT
TRBD1	-	TRBV6-2/TRBV6-3	TRBJ2-7	CASSYLDRGTYEQYF	TGTGCCAGCAGTTATCTTGACAGGGGGACCTACGAGCAGTACTTC
TRBD1	few	TRBV7-8	TRBJ1-3	CASSLPREGAEGGNTIYF	TGTGCCAGCAGCTTACCCCGGGAGGGGGCCGAGGGTGGAAACACCATATATTTT
TRBD1	-	TRBV5-1	TRBJ1-2	CASSSLPPGQGGGYTF	TGCGCCAGCAGCTCACTCCCTCCGGGACAGGGTGGTGGCTACACCTTC
-	-	TRBV7-9	TRBJ2-1	CASSFSGRNNEQFF	TGTGCCAGCAGCTTCTCCGGACGGAACAATGAGCAGTTCTTC
TRBD2	few	TRBV5-6	TRBJ2-7	CASSLPGTKAYEQYF	TGTGCCAGCAGCTTACCCGGGACTAAAGCCTACGAGCAGTACTTC
TRBD1	many	TRBV28	TRBJ1-6	CASSYRGILHF	TGTGCCAGCAGCTACAGGGGAATCCTCCACTTT
TRBD2	-	TRBV7-3	TRBJ2-1	CASSYRLAGYNEQFF	TGTGCCAGCAGCTACCGACTAGCTGGATACAATGAGCAGTTCTTC
-	-	TRBV5-5	TRBJ2-3	CASSLASGIRTDTQYF	TGTGCCAGCAGCTTGGCGTCAGGGATCCGCACAGATACGCAGTATTTT
-	few	TRBV20-1	TRBJ2-7	CSASLGNWPYEQYF	TGCAGTGCTAGTTTAGGGAATTGGCCCTACGAGCAGTACTTC
TRBD2	few	TRBV19	TRBJ2-1	CASSNRGLAAGEQFF	TGTGCCAGTAGTAACCGGGGACTAGCGGCGGGTGAGCAGTTCTTC
TRBD1	-	TRBV18	TRBJ2-7	CASSSLPGQGTNYEQYF	TGTGCCAGCTCATCATTACCGGGACAGGGGACAAACTACGAGCAGTACTTC
-	-	TRBV20-1	TRBJ2-5	CSATYRRERETQYF	TGCAGTGCAACATACCGAAGGGAGAGGGAGACCCAGTACTTC
-	-	TRBV4-1	TRBJ2-5	CASSQDIQGGVATQYF	TGCGCCAGCAGCCAAGATATCCAGGGGGGCGTGGCGACCCAGTACTTC
-	few	TRBV20-1	TRBJ2-7	CSARPSAELPYEQYF	TGCAGTGCTAGACCGTCCGCGGAACTTCCCTACGAGCAGTACTTC
TRBD2	few	TRBV20-1	TRBJ2-3	CSARKREVSDTQYF	TGCAGTGCCCGAAAGCGGGAGGTTTCAGATACGCAGTATTTT
-	few	TRBV12-3/TRBV12-4	TRBJ1-5	CASSPSDYYSNQPQHF	TGTGCCAGCAGTCCCTCGGACTATTATAGCAATCAGCCCCAGCATTTT
-	many	TRBV20-1	TRBJ2-5	CSAEGLQGETQYF	TGCAGTGCAGAGGGACTTCAGGGAGAGACCCAGTACTTC
TRBD1	-	TRBV5-5	TRBJ2-7	CASSYLGQGAYEQYF	TGTGCCAGCAGTTATCTCGGACAGGGGGCCTACGAGCAGTACTTC
TRBD2	few	TRBV3-1	TRBJ2-5	CASSQVGLAGPQETQYF	TGTGCCAGCAGCCAAGTCGGACTAGCGGGCCCCCAAGAGACCCAGTACTTC
TRBD1	-	TRBV11-2	TRBJ2-2	CASSLTTGGIGELFF	TGTGCCAGCAGCTTAACGACAGGGGGGATCGGGGAGCTGTTTTTT
-	-	TRBV5-1	TRBJ2-2	CASSFRSSTGELFF	TGCGCCAGCAGCTTTAGGTCCAGCACCGGGGAGCTGTTTTTT
TRBD1	few	TRBV4-1	TRBJ2-1	CASSQLPQGATYNEQFF	TGCGCCAGCAGCCAATTGCCCCAGGGGGCCACCTACAATGAGCAGTTCTTC
-	-	TRBV4-1	TRBJ2-1	CASSQPVPGLALHEQFF	TGCGCCAGCAGCCAGCCCGTCCCGGGACTCGCTCTCCATGAGCAGTTCTTC
-	few	TRBV6-5	TRBJ1-4	CASSSDSYNEKLFF	TGTGCCAGCAGTTCGGACAGCTATAATGAAAAACTGTTTTTT
-	-	TRBV7-6	TRBJ2-2	CASSLVTGSDGELFF	TGTGCCAGCAGCTTAGTAACAGGGAGCGACGGGGAGCTGTTTTTT
-	-	TRBV5-1	TRBJ1-2	CASSFGGVDGYTF	TGCGCCAGCAGCTTCGGGGGAGTGGATGGCTACACCTTC
-	few	TRBV7-2	TRBJ2-7	CASSFVGDSYEQYF	TGTGCCAGCAGCTTCGTAGGGGACTCCTACGAGCAGTACTTC
-	-	TRBV5-1	TRBJ2-1	CASSLANLDIYNEQFF	TGCGCCAGCAGCTTGGCCAATTTGGACATTTACAATGAGCAGTTCTTC
TRBD2	-	TRBV30	TRBJ2-7	CAWSPPQAGGRKQYF	TGTGCCTGGAGTCCCCCCCAAGCGGGAGGGAGGAAGCAGTACTTC
TRBD1	-	TRBV12-3/TRBV12-4	TRBJ2-2	CASREGASTGELFF	TGTGCCAGCAGAGAGGGGGCGAGCACCGGGGAGCTGTTTTTT
-	few	TRBV5-1	TRBJ1-5	CASRLQLGDNQPQHF	TGCGCCAGCAGATTACAACTAGGGGACAATCAGCCCCAGCATTTT
-	many	TRBV12-3/TRBV12-4	TRBJ2-5	CASSFGGAQETQYF	TGTGCCAGCAGTTTTGGAGGGGCCCAGGAGACCCAGTACTTC